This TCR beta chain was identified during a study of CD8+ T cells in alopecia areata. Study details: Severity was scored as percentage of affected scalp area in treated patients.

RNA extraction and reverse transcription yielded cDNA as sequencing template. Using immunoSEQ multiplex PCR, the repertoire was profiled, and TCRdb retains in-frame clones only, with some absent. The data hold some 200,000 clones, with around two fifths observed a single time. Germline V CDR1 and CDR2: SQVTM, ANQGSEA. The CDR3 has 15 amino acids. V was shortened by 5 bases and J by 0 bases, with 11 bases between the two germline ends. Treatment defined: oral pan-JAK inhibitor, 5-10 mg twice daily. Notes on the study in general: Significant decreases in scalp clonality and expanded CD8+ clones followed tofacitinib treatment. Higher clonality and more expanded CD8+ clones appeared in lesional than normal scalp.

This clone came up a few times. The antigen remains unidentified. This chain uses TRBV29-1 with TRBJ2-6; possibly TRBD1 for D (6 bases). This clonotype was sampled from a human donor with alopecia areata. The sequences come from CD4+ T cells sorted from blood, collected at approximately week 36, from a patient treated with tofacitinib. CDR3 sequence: CSVRGTLSGANVLTF. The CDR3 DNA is TGCAGCGTTAGGGGGACACTCTCTGGGGCCAACGTCCTGACTTTC.